What follows describes a single TCR beta chain. Its antigen is currently unknown. Every sample had its cDNA made across eight separate reactions. TCRdb reprocessed the 5' RACE reads and stores each CDR3 protein as one record, lacking DNA. The sample includes some 300,000 distinct CDR3 sequences. CDR1 is MDHEN, CDR2 SYDVKM, per germline. This CDR3 is 14 amino acids long. The sample belongs to a study of monozygotic twins with inflammatory bowel disease. Whole-study results and caveats: Concordance status among twins (concordant versus discordant) showed no link to repertoire similarity, possibly from limited power.

Material: blood. This TCR came from a human donor with ulcerative colitis or Crohn's disease, or a healthy co-twin of an affected twin (not recorded which). J is TRBJ2-3 and V is TRBV28; TCRdb outputs TRBD1, but without DNA this stays unchecked. The CDR3 sequence: CASSIWTATDTQYF.